What follows describes a single TCR beta chain. No antigen is known for it. The data derive from a study of OX40 agonist ivuxolimab in advanced cancers. Study summary: Ivuxolimab, an antibody acting as an agonist of OX40 (CD134), was used to treat patients. In three patients, partial responses were observed, one with hepatocellular carcinoma and two with cutaneous melanoma. Study-level points and caveats: Some patients without response likewise showed low normalized clonal expansion. People who partly responded at 0.1-3.0 mg/kg had some of the least clonal expansion seen.

With V trimmed by 0 bases and J by 4 bases, 11 bases remained unmatched. Germline-derived CDR1 and CDR2 are LGHNA and YSLEER. This CDR3 region has 17 residues. The repertoire was sequenced with immunoSEQ multiplex PCR; TCRdb's copy has only in-frame clones and lacks some. The table has fewer than 30,000 clones, roughly 85% seen once. This rearrangement joins TRBV4-3 to TRBJ1-2; TRBD1 aligns across 7 bases. Sequenced here: CD4+ or CD8+ T cells sorted from blood, sampled in a trial of the OX40 agonist ivuxolimab. The clonotype was recovered from an adult with an advanced solid tumor such as melanoma, head and neck, liver or kidney cancer. In DNA form, the CDR3 reads TGCGCCAGCAGCCAAGAGAATCGACGAGGGGGCCTCTATGGCTACACCTTC. Translated, it gives CASSQENRRGGLYGYTF.